This entry lists 13 T cell receptor beta chains sequenced from one sample in a study of blood T cell repertoires in COVID-19. Some clones are missing from TCRdb's copy, which holds only in-frame ones; the method was immunoSEQ multiplex PCR. Of some 390,000 clones in the sample, about 89% are singletons; the top ten hold 2.3%. Input material: peripheral blood. These receptors were taken from a woman aged 55-75 years with COVID-19, enrolled during active disease.

This chain links TRBV19 with TRBJ1-1; a weak D match, TRBD1 (6 bases). V was clipped by 2 bases and J by 4 bases, with 14 bases between them. The CDR3 runs to 15 residues. Per the germline V gene, CDR1 is LNHDA and CDR2 is SQIVND (reference sequence). CDR3 residues: CASSITGTPGTEAFF. CDR3 sequence (DNA): TGTGCCAGTAGTATAACAGGGACCCCGGGCACTGAAGCTTTCTTT.

The chain employs TRBV27 and TRBJ1-1, with D unresolved. The germline V gene encodes CDR1 MNHEY and CDR2 SMNVEV (reference sequence). The CDR3 runs 14 residues. V lost 3 bases and J 1 base, leaving 9 bases between the germline ends. The CDR3, as DNA: TGTGCCAGCAGTTTCGGTCGAGGGAACACTGAAGCTTTCTTT. It translates to CASSFGRGNTEAFF.

This clone was counted at least ten times. The rearrangement links TRBV19 to TRBJ1-1, with 10 positions matching TRBD1. Germline-derived CDR1 and CDR2 are LNHDA and SQIVND (reference sequence). CDR3 size: 16 residues. Germline trimming cut 7 bases from V and 1 base from J; bases unmatched to any gene: 9. CDR3 sequence reads: CASIPTDRGRNTEAFF. CDR3 coding DNA: TGTGCCAGTATACCCACCGACAGGGGGCGGAACACTGAAGCTTTCTTT.

The chain carries TRBV7-2 and TRBJ1-5, with D unclear. The CDR3 is 15 amino acids. The germline CDR1 and CDR2 sequences are SGHTA and FQGNSA. Trimming removed 7 bases at V and 2 bases at J, with 15 bases between. The CDR3 loop reads CASTPEVSGNQPQHF. DNA for the CDR3: TGTGCCAGCACACCTGAGGTGTCCGGCAATCAGCCCCAGCATTTT. Looking up the rest from reference TRBV7-2 and TRBJ1-5 gives the full variable domain: GAGVSQSPSNKVTEKGKDVELRCDPISGHTALYWYRQSLGQGLEFLIYFQGNSAPDKSGLPSDRFSAERTGGSVSTLTIQRTQQEDSAVYLCASTPEVSGNQPQHFGDGTRLSIL.

The J gene is TRBJ1-2, the V gene TRBV2; 11 bases match TRBD1. In germline, CDR1 is SNHLY, CDR2 FYNNEI. CDR3 length: 16 residues. The junction had 11 bases not matched to a gene; V was cut back by 10 bases and J by 1 base. The CDR3 region has the DNA TGTGCCACCCGTCCCGGGACAGGGGGTGGTAACTATGGCTACACCTTC. Translated, it gives CATRPGTGGGNYGYTF.

This clone was counted once. The chain couples TRBV4-1 to TRBJ2-3; D might be TRBD1 (5 bases). The CDR3 totals 16 residues. CDR1 is MGHRA, CDR2 YSYEKL, per germline. Trimming stripped 0 bases from V and 4 bases from J, with 14 bases between. The CDR3 DNA reads as TGCGCCAGCAGCCAAGATCAGGGCGGCCGCTCAGATACGCAGTATTTT. Amino acids: CASSQDQGGRSDTQYF.

This chain connects TRBV29-1 to TRBJ1-2; D gene uncertain. The CDR3 totals 12 residues. V lost 2 bases to trimming and J lost 3 bases, with 7 bases between them. Germline V gives CDR1 SQVTM, CDR2 ANQGSEA. CDR3 in DNA: TGCAGCGTTGAATGGCATGACTATGGCTACACCTTC. Protein: CSVEWHDYGYTF.

The rearrangement joins TRBV28 to TRBJ1-6; D call uncertain. The V end lost 3 bases, the J end lost 7 bases, and 28 bases lay between the germline ends. The CDR3 loop spans 20 amino acids. Germline V gives CDR1 MDHEN, CDR2 SYDVKM. The CDR3, as DNA: TGTGCCAGCAGTTTGATGATCCGAACCCCCGTGTACGCTCGGAATTCACCCCTCCACTTT. Translation: CASSLMIRTPVYARNSPLHF.

This clone was picked up one time. V gene TRBV5-4 combines with J gene TRBJ2-5; 8 bases align to TRBD2. Per germline, CDR1 SGHNT and CDR2 YYREEE (reference sequence). The CDR3 has 15 amino acids. Trimming at V came to 1 base and at J to 1 base, leaving 3 bases not matched to a gene. The CDR3 DNA sequence: TGTGCCAGCAGCTTGAAGCGGGGGAGCCAAGAGACCCAGTACTTC. Translation: CASSLKRGSQETQYF.

On this clone itself: This sample also contains other DNA sequences that code for the same CDR3. This chain uses TRBV18 with TRBJ1-1, with TRBD1 as a possible D gene (6 bases). Germline CDR1 KGHSH, CDR2 LQKENI. The CDR3 length is 13 residues. Trimming shortened V by 3 bases and J by 4 bases, and 9 bases separated the two germline ends. The CDR3 DNA reads as TGTGCCAGCTCACCGAAGACAGGCACTGAAGCTTTCTTT. This sequence encodes CASSPKTGTEAFF.

This clone has a handful of counts. The gene calls are TRBV3-1 (or the pseudogene TRBV3-2) and TRBJ1-1; D call uncertain. Germline V CDR1 and CDR2: LGHDT, YNNKEL (reference sequence). This CDR3 spans 14 amino acids. The V end lost 0 bases, the J end lost 0 bases, and 5 bases lay between the germline ends. In DNA, the CDR3 is TGTGCCAGCAGCCAAGATGAGTTGAACACTGAAGCTTTCTTT. Translating it yields CASSQDELNTEAFF.

The V and J genes are TRBV5-1 and TRBJ2-2; 9 nucleotides match TRBD1. This CDR3 has 16 residues. CDR1 SGHRS and CDR2 YFSETQ come from the germline V gene. Losses at the gene ends were 5 bases for V and 4 bases for J; bases not matched to a gene: 9. The CDR3 sequence: CASSRTGETGTGELFF. DNA for the CDR3: TGCGCCAGCAGTCGGACAGGGGAAACGGGCACCGGGGAGCTGTTTTTT.

Ten or more counts support this clone. This chain uses TRBV5-5 with TRBJ1-3; 7 nucleotides agree with TRBD1. The CDR3 runs 16 residues. Unmatched junction bases numbered 4, after V lost 1 base and J lost 0 bases. CDR1 is SGHKS, CDR2 YYEKEE, per germline (reference sequence). The CDR3 coding sequence is TGTGCCAGCAGCTTGCCGGGACAGACCTCTGGAAACACCATATATTTT. This translates into CASSLPGQTSGNTIYF.